These 22 T cell receptor beta chains were all obtained from the same sample, sequenced in a study of T-cell memory formation after mild COVID-19. From the 5' RACE reads, TCRdb called clonotypes with MiXCR, one entry per CDR3 protein. Seen here are approximately 240,000 distinct CDR3 sequences, approximately 16% observed once, and the top ten hold 3.5%. The sample taken for sequencing was PBMCs or a T cell subset sorted from them (not recorded which). The receptors were sampled from a man between 18 and 29 years old who had mild COVID-19 (a few samples of this study predate the infection). Cell type and time point are not known.

This clonotype showed up many times. V is TRBV18 and J is TRBJ1-1; TRBD1 matches at 9 bases. V was pared by 5 bases and J by 7 bases, with 8 bases of the junction left unmatched. There are 14 residues in the CDR3. Germline V gene data show CDR1 as KGHSH and CDR2 as LQKENI. The CDR3 protein is CASSILTGGGEAFF. The CDR3 DNA is TGTGCCAGCTCAATCCTAACAGGGGGCGGTGAAGCTTTCTTT. The full variable domain, completed using reference TRBV18 and TRBJ1-1, is NAGVMQNPRHLVRRRGQEARLRCSPMKGHSHVYWYRQLPEEGLKFMVYLQKENIIDESGMPKERFSAEFPKEGPSILRIQQVVRGDSAAYFCASSILTGGGEAFFGQGTRLTVV.

This chain joins TRBV20-1 and TRBJ2-2; D may match TRBD1 or TRBD2 (5 bases each). Germline-derived CDR1 and CDR2 are DFQATT and SNEGSKA (reference sequence). This CDR3 is built from 15 residues. Trimming took off 1 base at V and 8 bases at J, with 17 bases between the two ends. CDR3 sequence reads: CSARAGDPLLGELFF. The CDR3 region has the DNA TGCAGTGCTAGAGCTGGGGACCCCTTGTTGGGGGAGCTGTTTTTT.

This clonotype was detected a few times. The chain has TRBV7-9 and TRBJ2-7; D remains unclear. Between the trimmed V and J ends, which lost 5 bases and 0 bases, there was a span of 11 bases. Germline V lookup: CDR1 SEHNR, CDR2 FQNEAQ (reference sequence). This CDR3 contains 14 residues. The DNA for the CDR3 is TGTGCCAGCAGCCCCCTTCCGAGCTCCTACGAGCAGTACTTC. Translated: CASSPLPSSYEQYF.

This clonotype has ten or more counts. The CDR3 reads CASSQGPSADTQYF. In nucleotides, the CDR3 is TGTGCCAGCAGCCAGGGTCCTTCCGCAGATACGCAGTATTTT. V gene TRBV7-3 combines with J gene TRBJ2-3, with D perhaps TRBD1 (5 bases). Trimming cost V 5 bases and J 4 bases, with 13 bases left between them. This CDR3 has 14 amino acids. Germline V gene sequence: CDR1 SGHTA, CDR2 FQGTGA.

The chain combines TRBV6-5 with TRBJ1-3; D is unresolved. The CDR3 has 16 residues. CDR1 and CDR2 (germline): MNHEY, SVGAGI. The V end lost 0 bases, the J end lost 5 bases, and 14 bases lay between the germline ends. This CDR3 is CASSYSAETKRNTIYF. CDR3 DNA: TGTGCCAGCAGTTACTCGGCAGAGACCAAACGAAACACCATATATTTT.

This clonotype was recorded at least ten times. The V call is TRBV5-1, the J call TRBJ2-2; a possible D gene is TRBD2 (6 bases). The CDR3 is 17 residues long. V was shortened by 2 bases and J by 0 bases, with 14 bases between the two germline ends. Germline V gene sequence: CDR1 SGHRS, CDR2 YFSETQ. The CDR3 loop is CASSLSPTRSNTGELFF. As DNA, the CDR3 is TGCGCCAGCAGCTTATCGCCGACTAGATCGAACACCGGGGAGCTGTTTTTT. Full variable domain (remainder filled in from reference TRBV5-1 and TRBJ2-2): KAGVTQTPRYLIKTRGQQVTLSCSPISGHRSVSWYQQTPGQGLQFLFEYFSETQRNKGNFPGRFSGRQFSNSRSEMNVSTLELGDSALYLCASSLSPTRSNTGELFFGEGSRLTVL.

The V and J genes are TRBV12-3 or TRBV12-4 and TRBJ2-5; 9 nucleotides align to TRBD1. CDR3 length equals 13 residues. J was trimmed by 2 bases and V by 8 bases; bases with no gene match: 3. The CDR3 loop reads CASGDRAQETQYF. CDR3 bases: TGTGCCAGCGGGGACAGGGCACAAGAGACCCAGTACTTC.

The CDR3 DNA follows: TGCGCCAGCAGCTTAGCAAGTGGTGAGGGCTACACCTTC. Translation: CASSLASGEGYTF. J is TRBJ1-2 and V is TRBV5-1; no reliable D call. Germline V lookup: CDR1 SGHRS, CDR2 YFSETQ. The CDR3 extends over 13 amino acids. Deletions cut 2 bases from V and 8 bases from J, with 13 bases between.

This clonotype was detected a few times. V and J are TRBV3-1 and TRBJ2-5; 8 bases fit TRBD2. The CDR3 runs 15 residues. CDR1 is LGHDT and CDR2 is YNNKEL in the germline V gene (reference sequence). V shed 2 bases, J shed 4 bases, and the junction held 6 bases outside the gene matches. CDR3 sequence: CASSQPGGPTETQYF. The CDR3 bases are TGTGCCAGCAGCCAACCGGGGGGGCCCACAGAGACCCAGTACTTC.

This clonotype has a count of ten or more. The CDR3 reads CASSLAWGNPTDTQYF. The CDR3 DNA follows: TGCGCCAGCAGCTTGGCCTGGGGAAATCCCACAGATACGCAGTATTTT. The gene calls are TRBV5-1 and TRBJ2-3; D ambiguous. V was trimmed by 0 bases and J by 2 bases, leaving 13 bases between them. Germline V gene lookup returns CDR1 SGHRS and CDR2 YFSETQ. The CDR3 extends over 16 amino acids. Combining the CDR3 with reference TRBV5-1 and TRBJ2-3 gives the whole variable domain KAGVTQTPRYLIKTRGQQVTLSCSPISGHRSVSWYQQTPGQGLQFLFEYFSETQRNKGNFPGRFSGRQFSNSRSEMNVSTLELGDSALYLCASSLAWGNPTDTQYFGPGTRLTVL.

A few counts support this clonotype. This chain joins TRBV7-9 and TRBJ1-2; 7 bases agree with TRBD1. After removal of 3 bases from V and 3 bases from J, the junction contained 7 bases not matched to a gene. The CDR3 totals 15 residues. The germline gives CDR1 SEHNR, CDR2 FQNEAQ (reference sequence). For the CDR3, the DNA is TGTGCCAGCAGCTTGGGACAGCCATCCCACTATGGCTACACCTTC. Translated, it gives CASSLGQPSHYGYTF.

The sample holds one count of this clonotype. The chain carries TRBV7-6 and TRBJ2-7; possibly TRBD1 or TRBD2 for D (5 bases each). Trimming cost V 2 bases and J 2 bases, with 13 bases left between them. Germline V CDR1 and CDR2: SGHVS, FNYEAQ. CDR3 size: 15 residues. DNA for the CDR3: TGTGCCAGCAGCTTACCCGGTGGGGGAGCCTACGAGCAGTACTTC. As protein: CASSLPGGGAYEQYF.

This clonotype was observed a handful of times. The gene calls are TRBV10-3 and TRBJ2-1, with TRBD2 as a possible D gene (5 bases). The CDR3 is 15 amino acids. Germline CDR1 is ENHRY and CDR2 is SYGVKD. V lost 6 bases, J lost 0 bases, and 12 bases lay in between. CDR3 sequence reads: CAIRQGLGSYNEQFF. CDR3 coding DNA: TGTGCCATCAGACAAGGACTGGGCTCCTACAATGAGCAGTTCTTC.

Only a few counts were recorded for this clonotype. The chain carries TRBV6-4 and TRBJ2-1, with 9 bases aligning to TRBD2. Germline assignment: CDR1 MRHNA and CDR2 SNTAGT. The ends lost 2 bases at V and 4 bases at J; junction bases unmatched: 3. The CDR3 is 15 residues long. In nucleotides, the CDR3 is TGTGCCAGCAGTGACGGGCTAGCGGGGTACAATGAGCAGTTCTTC. This translates into CASSDGLAGYNEQFF.

This chain connects TRBV3-1 to TRBJ1-4; the D is unclear. The V end lost 4 bases, the J end lost 7 bases, and 13 bases lay between the germline ends. CDR1 is LGHDT and CDR2 is YNNKEL in the germline V gene (reference sequence). The CDR3 contains 14 residues. The CDR3 DNA sequence: TGTGCCAGCAGCCCCCGGGCAGGATCTGAAAAACTGTTTTTT. This codes for CASSPRAGSEKLFF.

V is TRBV15 and J is TRBJ1-5, with D unresolved. The ends were cut back, 5 bases at V and 11 bases at J, with 13 bases in the middle. This CDR3 region has 12 residues. The germline V gene has CDR1 LNHNV and CDR2 YYDKDF (reference sequence). CDR3 nucleotide sequence: TGTGCCACCAGCCGACCTCGAATGGCCCAGCATTTT. Amino acid sequence: CATSRPRMAQHF.

This rearrangement joins TRBV19 to TRBJ1-1, with D hard to call. In germline, CDR1 is LNHDA, CDR2 SQIVND (reference sequence). The CDR3 contains 12 residues. Here the CDR3 reads CAVRWAGTEAFF. CDR3 coding DNA: TGTGCGGTAAGGTGGGCGGGCACTGAAGCTTTCTTT.

This clonotype was seen ten or more times. The chain is built from TRBV20-1 and TRBJ1-5, with 9 bases that match TRBD1. V shed 6 bases and J 11 bases; nucleotides not matched to a gene: 14. This CDR3 is 14 amino acids long. Germline V gene sequence: CDR1 DFQATT, CDR2 SNEGSKA (reference sequence). The CDR3 loop reads CSAASGQGIRSQHF. The CDR3, as DNA: TGCAGTGCCGCCTCGGGACAGGGAATACGGTCCCAGCATTTT.

This clonotype was observed many times. The genes are TRBV5-1 and TRBJ2-2; D may correspond to TRBD1 or TRBD2 (6 bases each). V gave up 4 bases and J gave up 7 bases, with 17 bases separating them. The CDR3 length is 15 residues. The germline V gene encodes CDR1 SGHRS and CDR2 YFSETQ. The DNA of the CDR3 is TGCGCCAGCAGCCCTGACGGGGGCAAGGGCGGGGAGCTGTTTTTT. It encodes CASSPDGGKGGELFF.

The chain links TRBV6-5 to TRBJ2-3, with 14 bases that match TRBD2. V was pared by 5 bases and J by 1 base, with 8 bases of the junction left unmatched. This CDR3 has 18 amino acids. The germline gives CDR1 MNHEY, CDR2 SVGAGI. The CDR3 DNA is TGTGCCAGCAGTGAGACACCGGGACTAGCGGGGGGCACAGATACGCAGTATTTT. Protein product: CASSETPGLAGGTDTQYF.

The chain combines TRBV18 with TRBJ2-7, with a tentative D call TRBD1 (6 bases). This CDR3 contains 11 residues. Germline V gene data show CDR1 as KGHSH and CDR2 as LQKENI. The V gene lost 6 bases and the J gene lost 6 bases, with 9 bases spanning the gap. CDR3: CASSPGAEQYV. DNA for the CDR3: TGTGCCAGCTCCCCAGGGGCCGAGCAGTACGTC.

This clonotype was seen more than once but under ten times. In nucleotides, the CDR3 is TGCAGTGCCCCTCTAGTCGGAGAGACCCAGTACTTC. Translation: CSAPLVGETQYF. V gene TRBV20-1 combines with J gene TRBJ2-5, with D unresolved. Germline CDR1 is DFQATT and CDR2 is SNEGSKA (reference sequence). The CDR3 runs to 12 residues. V was cut by 6 bases and J by 4 bases, with 12 bases left in between.